A single TCR beta chain is shown here with its context. These data originate in a study of technical replicates of blood from a few donors. The CDR3 length is 15 residues. V lost 4 bases to trimming and J lost 7 bases; unmatched junction nucleotides: 11. Germline loops: CDR1 SGHRS, CDR2 YFSETQ. TCRdb's copy holds only in-frame clones and misses some; the assay was immunoSEQ multiplex PCR. The data show about 80,000 clones, 95% to 98% seen once. The chain combines TRBV5-1 with TRBJ2-1; TRBD1 aligns across 7 bases. The sequence came from a human donor in good health. The sequencing input was T cells isolated from PBMCs. The CDR3 here is CASSTTGSPINEQFF. As DNA, the CDR3 is TGCGCCAGCAGCACGACAGGGTCTCCGATAAATGAGCAGTTCTTC.